Listed below are T cell receptor beta chains from one sample, sequenced in a study of metastatic and nonmetastatic thyroid tumors. TCRdb re-clonotyped the PCR reads via MiXCR. The sample lists roughly 30,000 clones, approximately 10% occurring once. The specimen was blood. These receptor sequences come from a female donor with papillary thyroid cancer or a benign thyroid nodule (not recorded which). Some clones in this sample may be carry-over from other donors' samples. Both conserved end residues are part of each CDR3. The D gene is left open where the match is weak. The size of a clone is reported for some rows only, either as once, few or many, or as a class for expanded clones.

>13|-|TRBJ2-1|TRBV10-3|-
CAISDSEHNEQFF
TGTGCCATCAGTGACAGTGAGCACAATGAGCAGTTCTTC
>12|many|TRBJ1-1|TRBV4-2|-
CASLSPGEVAFF
TGTGCCAGCTTATCCCCAGGGGAGGTAGCTTTCTTT
>16|many|TRBJ1-5|TRBV7-7|-
CASSLEEGYSNQPQHF
TGTGCTAGCAGCTTAGAGGAGGGTTATAGCAATCAGCCCCAGCATTTT
>17|many|TRBJ2-3|TRBV5-1|-
CASSLLVAGGSTDTQYF
TGCGCCAGCAGCTTGCTTGTCGCCGGAGGGAGCACAGATACGCAGTATTTT
>15|many|TRBJ1-6|TRBV28|-
CASSFDRTYNSPLHF
TGTGCCAGCAGTTTTGACAGGACCTATAATTCACCCCTCCACTTT
>13|many|TRBJ2-7|TRBV6-2/TRBV6-3|-
CASRPGLFYEQYF
TGTGCCAGCAGGCCCGGACTTTTCTACGAGCAGTACTTC
>15|many|TRBJ2-3|TRBV6-1|TRBD1
CASIRTGARTDTQYF
TGTGCCAGCATTCGGACAGGGGCCCGCACAGATACGCAGTATTTT
>18|many|TRBJ1-2|TRBV6-5|-
CASSYSGPGGSTIYGYTF
TGTGCCAGCAGTTACTCTGGGCCCGGGGGGTCCACCATCTATGGCTACACCTTC
>13|many|TRBJ2-7|TRBV19|-
CASSIGLLYEQYF
TGTGCCAGTAGTATAGGGTTGTTGTACGAGCAGTACTTC
>12|many|TRBJ2-5|TRBV24-1|-
CATSGVRETQYF
TGTGCCACCAGCGGGGTCCGAGAGACCCAGTACTTC
>16|many|TRBJ1-1|TRBV9|TRBD1
CASSPTGDVLNTEAFF
TGTGCCAGCAGCCCAACAGGGGACGTCTTGAACACTGAAGCTTTCTTT
>16|-|TRBJ1-2|TRBV6-6|-
CASSYVDRIEGYGYTF
TGTGCCAGCAGTTACGTAGACAGAATTGAGGGCTATGGCTACACCTTC
>16|-|TRBJ2-5|TRBV7-3|TRBD1
CASSAQQGQGGETEYF
TGTGCCAGCAGCGCTCAACAGGGACAGGGTGGTGAGACCGAGTACTTC
>16|few|TRBJ2-7|TRBV28|TRBD2
CASSSPRTSGSYEQYF
TGTGCCAGCAGTTCTCCCAGGACTAGCGGCTCCTACGAGCAGTACTTC
>14|many|TRBJ1-2|TRBV2|-
CASSRGAGHYGYTF
TGTGCCAGCAGTCGGGGGGCAGGGCACTATGGCTACACCTTC
>14|many|TRBJ1-1|TRBV5-1|-
CASSASSMNTEAFF
TGCGCCAGCAGCGCCAGCTCAATGAACACTGAAGCTTTCTTT
>14|many|TRBJ1-6|TRBV30|-
CAWSFGRNNSPLHF
TGTGCCTGGAGTTTCGGGCGGAATAATTCACCCCTCCACTTT
>13|many|TRBJ1-1|TRBV12-3/TRBV12-4|-
CASSPQGATEAFF
TGTGCCAGCAGTCCACAGGGTGCCACTGAAGCTTTCTTT
>14|many|TRBJ1-1|TRBV6-5|-
CASSYSLVGTEAFF
TGTGCCAGCAGTTACTCGCTGGTGGGCACTGAAGCTTTCTTT
>15|-|TRBJ2-2|TRBV24-1|TRBD2
CATSSQRGGHGELFF
TGTGCCACCAGTAGCCAGCGGGGGGGCCACGGGGAGCTGTTTTTT
>13|many|TRBJ1-1|TRBV11-3|-
CASSAQADTEAFF
TGTGCCAGCAGCGCCCAGGCGGACACTGAAGCTTTCTTT
>14|-|TRBJ2-2|TRBV5-6|-
CASSLQILTGELFF
TGTGCCAGCAGCTTGCAGATCCTTACCGGGGAGCTGTTTTTT
>13|many|TRBJ2-1|TRBV27|TRBD2
CATSREGMNEQFF
TGTGCCACGTCCCGGGAGGGAATGAATGAGCAGTTCTTC
>15|many|TRBJ2-1|TRBV4-2|-
CASSQDQTPVSEQFF
TGTGCCAGCAGCCAAGACCAAACCCCAGTCAGCGAGCAGTTCTTC
>14|many|TRBJ1-2|TRBV20-1|-
CSAWTDTANYGYTF
TGCAGTGCTTGGACAGATACCGCTAACTATGGCTACACCTTC
>13|-|TRBJ2-1|TRBV5-1|-
CASSLGTSNEQFF
TGCGCCAGCAGCTTGGGGACTTCAAATGAGCAGTTCTTC
>15|many|TRBJ2-3|TRBV5-5|TRBD2
CASSLAVLLTDTQYF
TGTGCCAGCAGCCTAGCGGTTCTACTCACAGATACGCAGTATTTT
>14|many|TRBJ2-6|TRBV12-3/TRBV12-4|-
CASRKRAGANVLTF
TGTGCCAGCAGGAAAAGGGCTGGGGCCAACGTCCTGACTTTC
>13|-|TRBJ1-1|TRBV28|-
CASVMSGNTEAFF
TGTGCCAGCGTGATGTCCGGGAACACTGAAGCTTTCTTT
>12|medium-sized|TRBJ2-2|TRBV7-3|-
CASSLNTGELFF
TGTGCCAGCAGCTTAAACACCGGGGAGCTGTTTTTT
>15|many|TRBJ1-4|TRBV30|TRBD1
CAWSHYQGANEKLFF
TGTGCCTGGAGCCATTATCAGGGGGCTAATGAAAAACTGTTTTTT
>15|many|TRBJ2-7|TRBV28|-
CASSLRSAGAYEQYF
TGTGCCAGCAGTTTAAGGTCCGCAGGGGCCTACGAGCAGTACTTC
>16|many|TRBJ1-3|TRBV3-1|-
CASSQEDRRYGNTIYF
TGTGCCAGCAGCCAAGAGGATAGGCGGTATGGAAACACCATATATTTT
>14|many|TRBJ2-5|TRBV20-1|TRBD2
CSARGGSRQETQYF
TGCAGTGCTCGCGGGGGATCCAGACAAGAGACCCAGTACTTC
>14|-|TRBJ2-2|TRBV19|TRBD2
CASSGGADTGELFF
TGTGCCAGTAGCGGGGGGGCCGACACCGGGGAGCTGTTTTTT
>15|many|TRBJ2-5|TRBV12-3/TRBV12-4|TRBD1
CASSPGTASQETQYF
TGTGCCAGCAGCCCGGGGACAGCCTCGCAAGAGACCCAGTACTTC
>16|many|TRBJ1-5|TRBV28|-
CASSRRPQSRRQPQHF
TGTGCCAGCAGTCGTCGTCCCCAGTCGCGGCGTCAGCCCCAGCATTTT
>16|many|TRBJ2-4|TRBV5-6|-
CASSFRAPSTKNIQYF
TGTGCCAGCAGCTTTAGGGCACCATCCACCAAAAACATTCAGTACTTC
>15|-|TRBJ1-1|TRBV5-1|TRBD1
CASSRRQGVNTEAFF
TGCGCCAGCAGCCGCCGACAGGGGGTGAACACTGAAGCTTTCTTT
>19|once|TRBJ2-6|TRBV13|-
CASSPRGQGFLGGANILTF
TGTGCCAGCAGCCCCCGAGGACAGGGCTTCTTGGGAGGGGCCAACATCCTGACTTTC
>15|many|TRBJ1-3|TRBV28|-
CASSLLGRSGNTIYF
TGTGCCAGCAGTTTGCTCGGTCGCTCTGGAAACACCATATATTTT
>14|many|TRBJ1-1|TRBV6-1|TRBD1
CASSFRTGGVGAFF
TGTGCCAGCAGTTTCCGGACAGGGGGGGTGGGAGCTTTCTTT
>14|many|TRBJ2-7|TRBV25-1|-
CASSEWARGGEQYF
TGTGCCAGCAGTGAATGGGCCCGAGGGGGGGAGCAGTACTTC
>15|many|TRBJ1-5|TRBV7-2|-
CASSLIGDGIYPQHF
TGTGCCAGCAGCCTCATAGGGGACGGGATCTACCCCCAGCATTTT
>14|many|TRBJ2-5|TRBV10-3|-
CAISDLGSQETQYF
TGTGCCATCAGTGATCTGGGGTCACAAGAGACCCAGTACTTC
>16|many|TRBJ2-1|TRBV6-5|TRBD2
CASSYPGTSSAYEQFF
TGTGCCAGCAGTTACCCCGGGACTAGCTCAGCCTATGAGCAGTTCTTC
>13|many|TRBJ2-3|TRBV12-3/TRBV12-4|-
CASSIGPRDTQYF
TGTGCCAGCAGTATTGGACCCAGAGATACGCAGTATTTT
>14|-|TRBJ1-2|TRBV19|-
CAGDPGTRGSGYTF
TGTGCCGGCGACCCCGGGACAAGGGGATCTGGCTACACCTTC
>15|many|TRBJ2-7|TRBV5-4|-
CASSLGSARPGEQYF
TGTGCCAGCAGCTTGGGTTCTGCCCGGCCCGGGGAGCAGTACTTC